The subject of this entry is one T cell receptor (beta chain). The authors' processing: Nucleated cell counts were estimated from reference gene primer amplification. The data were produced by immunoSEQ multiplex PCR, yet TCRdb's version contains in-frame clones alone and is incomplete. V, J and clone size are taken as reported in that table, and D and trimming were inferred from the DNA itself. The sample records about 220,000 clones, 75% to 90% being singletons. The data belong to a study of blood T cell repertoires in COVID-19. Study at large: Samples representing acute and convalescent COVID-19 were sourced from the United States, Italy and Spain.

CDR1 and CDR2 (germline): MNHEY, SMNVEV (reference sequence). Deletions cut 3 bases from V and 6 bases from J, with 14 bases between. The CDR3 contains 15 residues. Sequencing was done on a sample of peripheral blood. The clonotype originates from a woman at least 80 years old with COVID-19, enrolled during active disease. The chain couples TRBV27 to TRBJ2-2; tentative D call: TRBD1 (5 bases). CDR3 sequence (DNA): TGTGCCAGCAGTTTCTCGTCCAGGGTGGCCGGGGAGCTGTTTTTT. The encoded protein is CASSFSSRVAGELFF.